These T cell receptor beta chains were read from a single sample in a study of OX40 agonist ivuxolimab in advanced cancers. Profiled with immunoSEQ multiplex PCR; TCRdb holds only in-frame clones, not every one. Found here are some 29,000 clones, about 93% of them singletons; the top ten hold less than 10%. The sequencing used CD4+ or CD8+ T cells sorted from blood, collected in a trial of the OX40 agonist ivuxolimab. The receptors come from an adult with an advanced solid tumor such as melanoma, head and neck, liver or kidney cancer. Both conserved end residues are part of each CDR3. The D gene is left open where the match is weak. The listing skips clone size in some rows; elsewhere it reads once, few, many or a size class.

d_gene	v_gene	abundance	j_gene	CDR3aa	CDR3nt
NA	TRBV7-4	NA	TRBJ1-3	CASSLVSSGNTIYF	TGTGCTAGCAGCTTGGTAAGCTCTGGAAACACCATATATTTT
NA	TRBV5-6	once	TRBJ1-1	CASSLARTEAFF	TGTGCCAGCAGCCTTGCTAGGACTGAAGCTTTCTTT
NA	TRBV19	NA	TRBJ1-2	CASSLQPKGGYGYTF	TGTGCCAGTAGTCTTCAGCCAAAAGGCGGCTATGGCTACACCTTC
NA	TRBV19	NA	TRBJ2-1	CASSAGGVPYNEQFF	TGTGCCAGTAGTGCCGGCGGGGTACCCTACAATGAGCAGTTCTTC
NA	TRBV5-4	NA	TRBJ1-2	CASSLGTANYGYTF	TGTGCCAGCAGCTTGGGGACAGCTAACTATGGCTACACCTTC
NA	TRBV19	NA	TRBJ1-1	CASSIVPGNTEAFF	TGTGCCAGTAGTATTGTGCCGGGAAACACTGAAGCTTTCTTT
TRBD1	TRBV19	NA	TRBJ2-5	CASSAGTGDQETQYF	TGTGCCAGTAGTGCCGGGACAGGGGACCAAGAGACCCAGTACTTC
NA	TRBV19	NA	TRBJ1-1	CASSIDRGWTEAFF	TGTGCCAGTAGTATAGATCGGGGGTGGACTGAAGCTTTCTTT
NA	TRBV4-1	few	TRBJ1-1	CASSQEGGQTEAFF	TGCGCCAGCAGCCAAGAGGGTGGACAGACTGAAGCTTTCTTT
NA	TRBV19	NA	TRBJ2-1	CASSIGPYNEQFF	TGTGCCAGTAGTATAGGGCCCTACAATGAGCAGTTCTTC
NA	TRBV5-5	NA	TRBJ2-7	CASSLEHSDYEQYF	TGTGCCAGCAGCTTGGAGCACAGCGATTACGAGCAGTACTTC
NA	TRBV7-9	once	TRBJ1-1	CASSHRDLNTEAFF	TGTGCCAGCAGTCACCGGGACCTCAACACTGAAGCTTTCTTT
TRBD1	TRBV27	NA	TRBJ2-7	CASSAPLRTGSYEQYF	TGTGCCAGCAGTGCCCCCCTACGGACAGGTTCCTACGAGCAGTACTTC
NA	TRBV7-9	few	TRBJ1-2	CASIHLDGYTF	TGTGCCAGTATCCACCTCGATGGCTACACCTTC
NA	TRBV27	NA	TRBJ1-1	CASSLTVWVTEAFF	TGTGCCAGCAGTTTAACGGTGTGGGTAACTGAAGCTTTCTTT
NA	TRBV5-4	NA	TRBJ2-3	CASSLAGGGSDTQYF	TGTGCCAGCAGCTTGGCGGGAGGGGGCTCAGATACGCAGTATTTT
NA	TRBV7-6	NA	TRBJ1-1	CASSLAVMNTEAFF	TGTGCCAGCAGCTTAGCAGTAATGAACACTGAAGCTTTCTTT
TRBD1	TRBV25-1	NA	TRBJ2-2	CASTPGQGYTGELFF	TGTGCCAGTACCCCGGGACAGGGATATACCGGGGAGCTGTTTTTT
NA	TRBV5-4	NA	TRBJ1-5	CASSRRGGNQPQHF	TGTGCCAGCAGCAGGCGCGGGGGAAATCAGCCCCAGCATTTT
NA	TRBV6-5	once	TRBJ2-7	CASSEAGSYEQYF	TGTGCCAGCAGTGAAGCAGGCTCCTACGAGCAGTACTTC
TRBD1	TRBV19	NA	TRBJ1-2	CASSDPGQGASYTF	TGTGCCAGTAGCGATCCGGGACAGGGGGCTAGCTACACCTTC
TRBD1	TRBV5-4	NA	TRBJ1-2	CASSQDRGVFGYTF	TGTGCCAGCAGCCAGGACAGGGGAGTTTTTGGCTACACCTTC
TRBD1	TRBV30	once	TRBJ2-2	CAWSAGTGGAGELFF	TGTGCCTGGAGTGCCGGGACAGGGGGAGCCGGGGAGCTGTTTTTT
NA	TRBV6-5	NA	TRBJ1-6	CASSYSYRVQDSPLHF	TGTGCCAGCAGTTACTCCTACAGGGTACAAGATTCACCCCTCCACTTT
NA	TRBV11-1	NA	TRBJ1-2	CASSLEQGYGYTF	TGTGCCAGCAGCTTAGAACAGGGCTATGGCTACACCTTC
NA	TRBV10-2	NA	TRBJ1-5	CASSGTDPNQPQHF	TGCGCCAGCAGTGGGACAGACCCCAATCAGCCCCAGCATTTT
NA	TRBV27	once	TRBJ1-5	CASSLGASGNQPQHF	TGTGCCAGCAGTTTAGGGGCATCTGGCAATCAGCCCCAGCATTTT
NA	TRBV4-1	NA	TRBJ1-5	CASSHVGGNQPQHF	TGCGCCAGCAGCCATGTCGGGGGGAATCAGCCCCAACATTTT
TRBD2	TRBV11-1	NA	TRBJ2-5	CASSFSGSRETQYF	TGTGCCAGCAGCTTCAGCGGGAGTAGGGAGACCCAGTACTTC
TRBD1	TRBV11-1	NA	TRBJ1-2	CASSSPGQGHGYTF	TGTGCCAGCAGCTCCCCGGGACAGGGTCATGGCTACACCTTC
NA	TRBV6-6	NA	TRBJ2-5	CASSYSWSAQETQYF	TGTGCCAGCAGTTACTCGTGGTCGGCACAAGAGACCCAGTACTTC
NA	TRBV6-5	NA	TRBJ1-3	CASSYDLGGNTIYF	TGTGCCAGCAGTTACGACCTAGGCGGAAACACCATATATTTT
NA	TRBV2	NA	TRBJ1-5	CASMGPRGIQPQHF	TGTGCCAGCATGGGTCCCAGGGGAATTCAGCCCCAGCATTTT
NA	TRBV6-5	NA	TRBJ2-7	CASSYSRGEQYF	TGTGCCAGCAGTTACTCGCGGGGAGAGCAGTACTTC
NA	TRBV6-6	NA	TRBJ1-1	CASSYGGLNTEAFF	TGTGCCAGCAGTTACGGGGGACTGAACACTGAAGCTTTCTTT
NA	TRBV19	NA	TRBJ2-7	CASSIGTGNEQYF	TGTGCCAGTAGTATAGGAACAGGGAACGAGCAGTACTTC
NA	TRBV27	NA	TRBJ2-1	CASSPGSHPSNEQFF	TGTGCCAGCAGTCCCGGGTCACATCCCTCCAATGAGCAGTTCTTC
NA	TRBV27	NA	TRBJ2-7	CASSLRKSPPYEQYF	TGTGCCAGCAGTTTACGTAAATCCCCCCCCTACGAGCAGTACTTC
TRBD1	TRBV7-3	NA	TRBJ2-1	CASSDRQGRNEQFF	TGTGCCAGCAGCGACCGACAGGGGCGAAATGAGCAGTTCTTC
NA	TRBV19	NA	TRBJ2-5	CATTGGDRETQYF	TGTGCCACTACAGGGGGGGACCGGGAGACCCAGTACTTC
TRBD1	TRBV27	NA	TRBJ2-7	CASATGDFSYEQYF	TGTGCCAGCGCGACAGGGGATTTCTCCTACGAGCAGTACTTC
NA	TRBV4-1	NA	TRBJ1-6	CASSQGAGDSPLHF	TGCGCCAGCAGCCAAGGGGCAGGGGACTCACCCCTCCACTTT
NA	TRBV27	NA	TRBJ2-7	CASRKVGTLYEQYF	TGTGCCAGCCGCAAGGTAGGCACTCTCTACGAGCAGTACTTC
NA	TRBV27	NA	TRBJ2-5	CASSPSIGSRETQYF	TGTGCCAGCAGCCCAAGTATCGGGTCTCGGGAGACCCAGTACTTC
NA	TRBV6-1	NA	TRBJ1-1	CASTRKMNTEAFF	TGTGCCAGCACGAGGAAGATGAACACTGAAGCTTTCTTT
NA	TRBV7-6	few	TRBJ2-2	CASSLNRAHWELFF	TGTGCCAGCAGCTTAAACAGGGCCCACTGGGAGCTGTTTTTT
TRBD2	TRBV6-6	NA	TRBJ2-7	CASSFSGTAKQYF	TGTGCCAGCAGTTTCAGCGGGACGGCCAAGCAGTACTTC
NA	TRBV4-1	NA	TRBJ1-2	CASSQDPGLGYTF	TGCGCCAGCAGCCAAGATCCTGGGTTAGGCTACACCTTC
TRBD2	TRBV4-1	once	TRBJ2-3	CASRRTSGSTDTQYF	TGCGCCAGCAGGAGGACTAGCGGGAGTACAGATACGCAGTATTTT
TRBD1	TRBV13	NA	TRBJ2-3	CASSTNRGPYTDTQYF	TGTGCCAGCAGCACCAACAGGGGGCCCTACACAGATACGCAGTATTTT
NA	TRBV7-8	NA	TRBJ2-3	CASRGVAGTDTQYF	TGTGCCAGCAGGGGGGTAGCGGGCACAGATACGCAGTATTTT
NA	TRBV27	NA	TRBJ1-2	CASSFPGDGYTF	TGTGCCAGCAGTTTTCCAGGGGACGGCTACACCTTC